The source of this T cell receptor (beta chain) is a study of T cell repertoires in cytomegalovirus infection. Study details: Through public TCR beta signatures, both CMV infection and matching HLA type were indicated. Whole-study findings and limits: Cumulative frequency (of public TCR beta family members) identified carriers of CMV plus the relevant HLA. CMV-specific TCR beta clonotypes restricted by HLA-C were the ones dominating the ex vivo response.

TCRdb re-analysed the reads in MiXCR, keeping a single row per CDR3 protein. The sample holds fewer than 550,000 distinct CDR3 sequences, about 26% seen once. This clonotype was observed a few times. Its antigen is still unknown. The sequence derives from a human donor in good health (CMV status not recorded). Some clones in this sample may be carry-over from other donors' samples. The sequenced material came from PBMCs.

CDR3 in amino acids: CASSQRTGNSRNGYTF. For the CDR3, the DNA is TGTGCCAGCAGTCAGAGGACAGGGAACTCGAGGAATGGCTACACCTTC. The J gene is TRBJ1-2, the V gene TRBV12-3 or TRBV12-4, with TRBD1 matching over 8 bases. The CDR3 consists of 16 residues. V lost 5 bases and J lost 6; bases outside the gene matches: 14.